This record concerns one T cell receptor (beta chain) sequence. The antigen is unknown. This specimen comes from a study of shared clonotypes between healthy human individuals. Overall study results and limits: Compared with clonotypes that all four donors shared, non-shared clonotypes had lower generation probabilities.

The CDR3 contains 14 residues. CDR1 is SGHRS, CDR2 YFSETQ, per germline. Trimming removed 0 bases at V and 1 base at J, with 7 bases between. Libraries were prepared by immunoSEQ multiplex PCR; TCRdb keeps only in-frame clonotypes and omits some of them. The table lists approximately 640,000 clones, around 90% of them singletons, with around a third in the top ten. The source of this sequence is a man aged 18 to 29 in good health. Some clones in this sample may be carry-over from other donors' samples. Sequencing was carried out using memory CD8+ T cells from PBMCs. As for subset: CD45RO+ cells pooled with CCR7-negative TemRA cells. The chain uses TRBV5-1 and TRBJ2-5; D gene uncertain. The CDR3 bases are TGCGCCAGCAGCTTGGACGAAGCCCAAGAGACCCAGTACTTC. Protein sequence: CASSLDEAQETQYF.